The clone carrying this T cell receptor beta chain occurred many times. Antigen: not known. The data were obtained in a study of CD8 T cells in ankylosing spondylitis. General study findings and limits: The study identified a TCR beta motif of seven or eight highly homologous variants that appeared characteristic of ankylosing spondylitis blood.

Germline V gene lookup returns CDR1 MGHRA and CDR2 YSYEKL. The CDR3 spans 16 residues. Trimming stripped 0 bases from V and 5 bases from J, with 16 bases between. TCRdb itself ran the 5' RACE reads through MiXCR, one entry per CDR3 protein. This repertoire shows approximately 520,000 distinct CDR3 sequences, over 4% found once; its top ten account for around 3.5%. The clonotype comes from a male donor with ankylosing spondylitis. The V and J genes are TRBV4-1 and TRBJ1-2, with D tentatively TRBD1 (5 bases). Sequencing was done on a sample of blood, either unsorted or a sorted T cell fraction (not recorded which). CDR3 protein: CASSQEEFRDPYGYTF. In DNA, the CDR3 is TGCGCCAGCAGCCAAGAAGAGTTCAGGGACCCTTATGGCTACACCTTC.